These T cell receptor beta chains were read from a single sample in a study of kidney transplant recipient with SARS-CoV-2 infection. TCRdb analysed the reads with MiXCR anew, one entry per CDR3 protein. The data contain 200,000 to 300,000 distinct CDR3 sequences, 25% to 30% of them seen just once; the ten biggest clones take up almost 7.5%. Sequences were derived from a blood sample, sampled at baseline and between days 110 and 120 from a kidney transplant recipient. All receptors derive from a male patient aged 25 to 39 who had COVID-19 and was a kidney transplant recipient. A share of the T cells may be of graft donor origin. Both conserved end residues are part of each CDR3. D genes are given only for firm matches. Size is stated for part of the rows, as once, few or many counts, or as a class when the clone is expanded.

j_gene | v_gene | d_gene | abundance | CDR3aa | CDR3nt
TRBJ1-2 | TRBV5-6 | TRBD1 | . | CASSLRRTGSGGYTF | TGTGCCAGCAGCCTCCGACGGACAGGGAGTGGTGGCTACACCTTC
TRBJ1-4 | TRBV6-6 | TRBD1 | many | CASTSKGANEKLFF | TGTGCCAGCACCTCAAAGGGGGCGAATGAAAAACTGTTTTTT
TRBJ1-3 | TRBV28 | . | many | CASNPPAGNTIYF | TGTGCCAGCAATCCTCCGGCGGGAAACACCATATATTTT
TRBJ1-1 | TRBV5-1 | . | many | CASSLRPNTEAFF | TGCGCCAGCAGCTTACGACCGAACACTGAAGCTTTCTTT
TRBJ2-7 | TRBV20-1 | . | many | CSVLGSGGLYEQYF | TGCAGTGTTCTGGGGTCAGGGGGGCTCTACGAGCAGTACTTC
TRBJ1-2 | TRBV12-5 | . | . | CTSGRDSLQGKTYGYTF | TGTACTAGTGGTAGAGATTCTTTGCAGGGAAAGACCTATGGCTACACCTTC
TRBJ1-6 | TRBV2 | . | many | CASSIPLETYNSPLHF | TGTGCCAGCAGTATACCTCTAGAAACCTATAATTCACCCCTCCACTTT
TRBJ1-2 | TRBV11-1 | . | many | CASSVKHKAGKTYGYTF | TGTGCCAGCAGCGTAAAGCATAAGGCTGGAAAGACCTATGGCTACACCTTC
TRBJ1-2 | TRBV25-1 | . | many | CASSVPRELGKTYGYTF | TGTGCCAGCAGTGTGCCACGAGAACTGGGAAAGACCTATGGCTACACCTTC
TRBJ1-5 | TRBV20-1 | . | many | CSAYRDGNQPQHF | TGCAGTGCTTACCGGGACGGCAATCAGCCCCAGCATTTT
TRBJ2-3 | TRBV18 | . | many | CASSPGSYTDTQYF | TGTGCCAGCTCACCAGGGAGTTACACAGATACGCAGTATTTT
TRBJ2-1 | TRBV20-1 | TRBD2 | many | CSARGLAGYNEQFF | TGCAGTGCTAGGGGACTAGCGGGATACAATGAGCAGTTCTTC
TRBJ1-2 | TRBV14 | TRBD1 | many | CASSPTLRETTGGYGYTF | TGTGCCAGCAGCCCAACGCTGAGAGAAACGACAGGGGGCTACGGCTACACCTTC